This T cell receptor (beta chain) was identified during a study of T cell repertoires in cytomegalovirus infection. Study details: Matching HLA type, along with CMV infection, was indicated by public TCR beta signatures.

V dropped 6 bases and J dropped 3 bases, with 14 bases sitting between them. Germline CDR1 SGHTA, CDR2 FQGNSA. This CDR3 spans 14 amino acids. One entry per CDR3 protein results from TCRdb running MiXCR on the reads. The table lists roughly 300,000 distinct CDR3 sequences, more than 20% of them singletons. The V gene is TRBV7-2, the J gene TRBJ1-2, with D perhaps TRBD1 (6 bases). The sequencing sample was made of PBMCs. The receptor was isolated from a human donor in good health (CMV status not recorded). Some clones in this sample may be carry-over from other donors' samples. DNA for the CDR3: TGTGCCAGCAGATACGCGGGACAAGACTATGGCTACACCTTC. Translated: CASRYAGQDYGYTF. Complete variable domain (other parts from reference TRBV7-2 and TRBJ1-2): GAGVSQSPSNKVTEKGKDVELRCDPISGHTALYWYRQSLGQGLEFLIYFQGNSAPDKSGLPSDRFSAERTGGSVSTLTIQRTQQEDSAVYLCASRYAGQDYGYTFGSGTRLTVV.